One T cell receptor beta chain is described in this entry. As yet, its antigen is unknown. CD8 cells classed as naive were CD45RO-negative and positively selected for CCR7, excluding terminally differentiated effector memory CD45RA+ cells. The method was immunoSEQ multiplex PCR; TCRdb's version includes in-frame clones alone and lacks a portion of them. The top ten clones hold approximately 1.7% of a sample with around 1.9 million clones, approximately 94% of them seen once. This record comes from a study of shared clonotypes between healthy human individuals. General study points: With few donors, the genetic and exposure-history diversity represented was limited. When compared with the clonotypes that were shared by all four sorted-subset donors, the non-shared clonotypes turned out to have lower generation probabilities.

Looked up from germline, CDR1 is SGHDN and CDR2 is FVKESK. The V and J ends lost 4 bases and 9 bases, in that order; junction bases with no gene match: 14. This CDR3 comprises 15 residues. What was sequenced was naive CD8+ T cells from PBMCs. The clonotype was recovered from a man younger than 35 in good health. Some clones in this sample may be carry-over from other donors' samples. V usage is TRBV14 and J usage is TRBJ2-7, with 8 bases identical to TRBD2. This CDR3 is CASSRLQRGLRVQYF. As DNA, the CDR3 is TGTGCCAGCAGCCGCCTTCAGCGGGGGTTACGTGTGCAGTACTTC.